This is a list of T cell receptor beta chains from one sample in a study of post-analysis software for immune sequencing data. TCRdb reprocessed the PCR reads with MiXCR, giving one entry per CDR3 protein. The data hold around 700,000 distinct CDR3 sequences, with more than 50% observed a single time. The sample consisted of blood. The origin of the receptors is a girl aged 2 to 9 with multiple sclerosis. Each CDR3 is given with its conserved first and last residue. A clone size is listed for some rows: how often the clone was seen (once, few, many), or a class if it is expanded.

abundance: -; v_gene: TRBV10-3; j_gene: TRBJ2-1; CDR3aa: CAISVPDLAGGDEQFF
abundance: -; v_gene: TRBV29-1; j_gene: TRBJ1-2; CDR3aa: CSVEAGAVGYTF
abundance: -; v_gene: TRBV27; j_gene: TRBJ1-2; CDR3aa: CASSFQPARYGYTF
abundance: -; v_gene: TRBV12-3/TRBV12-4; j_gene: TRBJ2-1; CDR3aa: CATGLAGALYNEQFF
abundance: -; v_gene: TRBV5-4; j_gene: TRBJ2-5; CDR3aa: CASSYMEGALETQYF
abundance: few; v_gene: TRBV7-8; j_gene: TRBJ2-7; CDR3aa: CASSPTRTPTYEQYF
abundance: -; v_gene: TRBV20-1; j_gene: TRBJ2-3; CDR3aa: CSARGTSGVTTDTQYF
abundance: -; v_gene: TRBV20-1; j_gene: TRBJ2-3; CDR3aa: CSAVGLAADSSTDTQYF
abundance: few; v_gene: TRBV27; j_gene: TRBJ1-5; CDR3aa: CASRALGGPSNQPQHF
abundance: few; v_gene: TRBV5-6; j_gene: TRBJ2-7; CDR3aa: CASSFFTGGYEQYF